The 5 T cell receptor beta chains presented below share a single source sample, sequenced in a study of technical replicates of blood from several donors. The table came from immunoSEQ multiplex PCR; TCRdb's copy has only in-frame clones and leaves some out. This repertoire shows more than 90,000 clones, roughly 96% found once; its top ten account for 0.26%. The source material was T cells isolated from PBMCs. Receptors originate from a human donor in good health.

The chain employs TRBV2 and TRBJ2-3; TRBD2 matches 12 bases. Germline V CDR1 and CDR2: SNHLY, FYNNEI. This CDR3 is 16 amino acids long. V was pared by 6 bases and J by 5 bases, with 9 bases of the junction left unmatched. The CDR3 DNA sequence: TGTGCCAGCAGGGCTCCGGGACTAGCGGGTCGAGATACGCAGTATTTT. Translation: CASRAPGLAGRDTQYF.

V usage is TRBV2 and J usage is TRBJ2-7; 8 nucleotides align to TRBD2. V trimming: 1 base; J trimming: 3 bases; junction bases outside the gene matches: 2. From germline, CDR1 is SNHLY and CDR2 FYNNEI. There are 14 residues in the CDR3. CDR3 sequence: CASSEGLAGYEQYF. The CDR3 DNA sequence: TGTGCCAGCAGTGAAGGCCTAGCGGGCTACGAGCAGTACTTC.

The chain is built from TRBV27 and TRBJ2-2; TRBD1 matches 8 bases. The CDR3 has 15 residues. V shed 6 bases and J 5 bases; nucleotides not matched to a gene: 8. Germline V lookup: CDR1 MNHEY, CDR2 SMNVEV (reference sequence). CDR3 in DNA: TGTGCCAGCAGGCACGACAGGGGTTTGACCGGGGAGCTGTTTTTT. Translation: CASRHDRGLTGELFF.

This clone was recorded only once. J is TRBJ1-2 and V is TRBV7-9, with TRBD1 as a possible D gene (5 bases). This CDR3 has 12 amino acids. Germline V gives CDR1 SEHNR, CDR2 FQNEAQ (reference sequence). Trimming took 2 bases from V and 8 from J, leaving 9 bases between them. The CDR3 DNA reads TGTGCCAGCAGCTTACGGGGGTTGGGCTACACCTTC. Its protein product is CASSLRGLGYTF.

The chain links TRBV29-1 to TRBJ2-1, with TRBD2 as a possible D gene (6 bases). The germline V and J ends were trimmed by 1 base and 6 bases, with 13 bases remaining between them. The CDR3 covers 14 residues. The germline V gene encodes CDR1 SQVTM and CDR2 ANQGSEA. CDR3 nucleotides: TGCAGCGTTGAAGGGGACTCAAGAGGCAATGAGCAGTTCTTC. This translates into CSVEGDSRGNEQFF.